What follows are 2 T cell receptor beta chains derived from one specimen sequenced in a study of spatial heterogeneity in lung cancer. One entry per CDR3 protein, called by TCRdb with MiXCR from the 5' RACE reads. The table lists about 19,000 distinct CDR3 sequences, roughly 10% of them singletons. The time point here: blood at routine non-recurrence follow-up after resection. Sequencing was performed on PBMCs, taken at follow-up. These receptors all come from a female donor with early-stage non-small cell lung cancer.

This clonotype was detected only a few times. The chain carries TRBV2 and TRBJ1-5; the D gene is possibly TRBD1 (5 bases). CDR3 size: 14 residues. The V end was cut by 6 bases, the J end by 3 bases, with 12 bases between. Germline CDR1 SNHLY, CDR2 FYNNEI. The CDR3 is CASSLEGPNQPQHF. CDR3 DNA: TGTGCCAGCAGCCTCGAGGGGCCCAATCAGCCCCAGCATTTT.

In its sample, this clonotype was seen many times. CDR3 residues: CASSLVVWGKTGNYEQYF. For the CDR3, the DNA is TGTGCCAGCAGTTTAGTGGTCTGGGGTAAAACAGGCAACTACGAGCAGTACTTC. The J gene is TRBJ2-7, the V gene TRBV12-3 or TRBV12-4, with a weak D call TRBD1 (5 bases). The CDR3 consists of 18 residues. Trimming shortened V by 1 base and J by 3 bases, and 22 bases separated the two germline ends.